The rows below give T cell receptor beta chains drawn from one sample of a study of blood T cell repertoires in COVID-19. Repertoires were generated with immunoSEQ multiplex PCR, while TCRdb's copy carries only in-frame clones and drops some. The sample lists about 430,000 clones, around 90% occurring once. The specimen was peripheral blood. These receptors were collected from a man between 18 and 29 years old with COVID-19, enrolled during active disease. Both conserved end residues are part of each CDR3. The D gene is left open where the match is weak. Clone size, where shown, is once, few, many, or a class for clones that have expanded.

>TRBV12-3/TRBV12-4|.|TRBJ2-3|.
CASGDTFRDTQYF
TGTGCCAGCGGGGACACCTTCAGAGATACGCAGTATTTT
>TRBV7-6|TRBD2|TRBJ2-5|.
CASSLVGGGGQETQYF
TGTGCCAGCAGCTTAGTTGGCGGGGGAGGGCAAGAGACCCAGTACTTC
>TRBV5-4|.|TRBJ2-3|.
CASSHSVVDTQYF
TGTGCCAGCAGCCACAGTGTTGTGGATACGCAGTATTTT
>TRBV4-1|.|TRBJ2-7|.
CASSQSMGGHYEQYF
TGCGCCAGCAGCCAATCCATGGGGGGGCACTACGAGCAGTACTTC
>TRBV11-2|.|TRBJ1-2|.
CASSLERGNGYTF
TGTGCCAGCAGCTTAGAACGGGGGAATGGCTACACCTTC
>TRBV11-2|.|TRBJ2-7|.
CASSKPLAVYEQYF
TGTGCCAGCAGCAAACCCCTAGCAGTCTACGAGCAGTACTTC
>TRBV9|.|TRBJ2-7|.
CASSPQAGGYEQYF
TGTGCCAGCAGCCCTCAAGCGGGCGGCTACGAGCAGTACTTC
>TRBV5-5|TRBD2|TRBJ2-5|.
CASSLAAGVGETQYF
TGTGCCAGCAGCTTGGCGGCGGGAGTGGGGGAGACCCAGTACTTC
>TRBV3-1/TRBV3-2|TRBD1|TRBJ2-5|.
CASSQDLDREETQYF
TGTGCCAGCAGCCAAGATCTCGACAGGGAAGAGACCCAGTACTTC
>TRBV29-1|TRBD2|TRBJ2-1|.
CSVEDITSGRHNEQFF
TGCAGCGTTGAAGACATCACTAGCGGGAGACACAATGAGCAGTTCTTC
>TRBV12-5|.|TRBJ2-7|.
CASGLIGASYEQYF
TGTGCTAGTGGTTTGATTGGGGCCTCCTACGAGCAGTACTTC
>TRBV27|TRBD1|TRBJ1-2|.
CASSLEPGTGFTF
TGTGCCAGCAGTTTAGAACCCGGGACAGGGTTTACCTTC
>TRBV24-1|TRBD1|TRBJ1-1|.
CATSDSSDRGYTEAFF
TGTGCCACCAGTGATTCCTCGGACAGGGGCTACACTGAAGCTTTCTTT
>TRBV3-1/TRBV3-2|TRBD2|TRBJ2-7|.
CASSTRGAGTYEQYF
TGTGCCAGCAGCACCCGGGGAGCGGGAACCTACGAGCAGTACTTC
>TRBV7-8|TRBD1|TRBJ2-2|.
CASTSWAAGGTGELFF
TGTGCCAGCACCTCCTGGGCGGCAGGGGGCACCGGGGAGCTGTTTTTT
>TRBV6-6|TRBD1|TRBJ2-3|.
CASRLTGVNPDTQYF
TGTGCCAGCAGACTTACAGGGGTCAACCCAGATACGCAGTATTTT
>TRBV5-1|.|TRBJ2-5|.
CASSLGLQETQYF
TGCGCCAGCAGCTTGGGTTTACAAGAGACCCAGTACTTC
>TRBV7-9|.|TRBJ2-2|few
CASSLADTLNTGELFF
TGTGCCAGCAGCTTAGCCGACACCTTGAACACCGGGGAGCTGTTTTTT
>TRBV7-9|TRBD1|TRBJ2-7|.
CASSFGTGTGYYEQYF
TGTGCCAGCAGTTTCGGAACCGGGACAGGCTACTACGAGCAGTACTTC
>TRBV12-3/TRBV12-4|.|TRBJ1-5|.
CASSWQGRQPQHF
TGTGCCAGCAGTTGGCAGGGTCGTCAGCCCCAGCATTTT
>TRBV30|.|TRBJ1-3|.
CAWSRGSGNTIYF
TGTGCCTGGAGTCGAGGGTCTGGAAACACCATATATTTT
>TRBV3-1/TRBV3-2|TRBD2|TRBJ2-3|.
CASSQALLAGASTDTQYF
TGTGCCAGCAGCCAGGCCCTACTAGCGGGGGCTAGCACAGATACGCAGTATTTT
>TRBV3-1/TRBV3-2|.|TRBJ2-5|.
CASSPRGGRAETQYF
TGTGCCAGCAGCCCTCGCGGGGGCCGCGCGGAGACCCAGTACTTC
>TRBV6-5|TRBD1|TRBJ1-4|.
CASFEGQDEKLFF
TGTGCCAGCTTCGAAGGACAGGATGAAAAACTGTTTTTT
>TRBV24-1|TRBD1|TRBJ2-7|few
CATSDGGTGAHEQYF
TGTGCCACCAGTGATGGAGGGACAGGGGCCCACGAGCAGTACTTC
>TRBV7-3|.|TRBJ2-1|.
CASSLGGPREQFF
TGTGCCAGCAGCTTAGGGGGCCCCCGTGAGCAGTTCTTC